Listed here are 11 T cell receptor beta chains from one sample, sequenced in a study of spatial heterogeneity in lung cancer. TCRdb reanalysed the 5' RACE reads using MiXCR and keeps one entry per CDR3 protein. The sample has approximately 49,000 distinct CDR3 sequences; less than 5.5% are singletons. The time point denotes: sample taken at primary tumor resection. The source was PBMCs, collected at surgery. The source is a male donor with early-stage non-small cell lung cancer.

This clonotype was detected a few times. V usage is TRBV7-6 and J usage is TRBJ2-1, with 11 bases fitting TRBD2. The CDR3 is 18 amino acids. Germline V CDR1 and CDR2: SGHVS, FNYEAQ. J was trimmed by 0 bases and V by 3 bases; bases with no gene match: 7. The CDR3 here is CASSLTSGITSSYNEQFF. CDR3 DNA: TGTGCCAGCAGCTTGACTAGCGGGATTACCAGCTCCTACAATGAGCAGTTCTTC.

This clonotype was observed at least ten times. The CDR3 DNA reads as TGTGCCAGCAGCCACCCGGGACTAGCGGGAGAGACCCAGTACTTC. Its protein product is CASSHPGLAGETQYF. The rearrangement joins TRBV3-1 to TRBJ2-5; 12 bases line up with TRBD2. CDR1 is LGHDT and CDR2 is YNNKEL in the germline V gene (reference sequence). The junction had 3 bases not matched to a gene; V was cut back by 3 bases and J by 4 bases. The CDR3 runs 15 residues.

The sample holds many counts of this clonotype. The rearrangement joins TRBV9 to TRBJ2-7, with a weak D call TRBD2 (5 bases). Germline V gene lookup returns CDR1 SGDLS and CDR2 YYNGEE. V shed 0 bases and J shed 1 base, with 8 bases lying between them. CDR3 size: 14 residues. Here the CDR3 reads CASSVERDSYEQYF. The CDR3 coding sequence is TGTGCCAGCAGCGTAGAGAGGGATTCCTACGAGCAGTACTTC. The entire variable domain, with the rest obtained from reference TRBV9 and TRBJ2-7, is as follows: DSGVTQTPKHLITATGQRVTLRCSPRSGDLSVYWYQQSLDQGLQFLIQYYNGEERAKGNILERFSAQQFPDLHSELNLSSLELGDSALYFCASSVERDSYEQYFGPGTRLTVT.

This clonotype was seen many times. The V and J genes are TRBV5-1 and TRBJ1-6, with no clear D. The ends were cut back, 0 bases at V and 10 bases at J, with 11 bases in the middle. Germline CDR1 SGHRS, CDR2 YFSETQ. This CDR3 has 14 amino acids. In nucleotides, the CDR3 is TGCGCCAGCAGCTTGGACGGAGAGCAATCACCCCTCCACTTT. It encodes CASSLDGEQSPLHF.

There are many counts of this clonotype. This chain links TRBV27 with TRBJ2-5; possibly TRBD1 or TRBD2 for D (5 bases each). From germline, CDR1 is MNHEY and CDR2 SMNVEV (reference sequence). Between the trimmed V and J ends, which lost 7 bases and 1 base, there was a span of 16 bases. The CDR3 contains 15 residues. The CDR3 DNA sequence: TGTGCCAGCAAGTTAGGGACGGGTGGCCAAGAGACCCAGTACTTC. Translating it yields CASKLGTGGQETQYF.

The sample holds many counts of this clonotype. The V gene is TRBV6-4, the J gene TRBJ2-1; D unresolved. Germline assignment: CDR1 MRHNA and CDR2 SNTAGT. The V and J ends lost 6 bases and 9 bases respectively, with 3 bases between them. The CDR3 consists of 9 residues. CDR3: CASRSEQFF. In DNA, the CDR3 is TGTGCCAGCAGGAGTGAGCAGTTCTTC.

A few counts support this clonotype. The rearrangement uses TRBV6-5 and TRBJ1-3, with D possibly matching TRBD1 (6 bases). Trimming shortened V by 6 bases and J by 0 bases, and 9 bases separated the two germline ends. Looked up from germline, CDR1 is MNHEY and CDR2 is SVGAGI. This CDR3 is 14 amino acids long. CDR3 loop: CASRQGHSGNTIYF. CDR3 DNA sequence: TGTGCCAGCAGACAGGGTCACTCTGGAAACACCATATATTTT.

This clonotype was recorded at least ten times. J is TRBJ2-3 and V is TRBV7-9; 10 nucleotides align to TRBD2. Germline V gives CDR1 SEHNR, CDR2 FQNEAQ (reference sequence). Unmatched junction bases numbered 4, after V lost 3 bases and J lost 4 bases. The CDR3 consists of 15 residues. CDR3: CASSLLAGEADTQYF. The CDR3 DNA follows: TGTGCCAGCAGCTTGCTAGCGGGAGAGGCAGATACGCAGTATTTT.

This clonotype has a count of ten or more. The J gene is TRBJ2-3, the V gene TRBV27; no firm D call. Per germline, CDR1 MNHEY and CDR2 SMNVEV (reference sequence). V was shortened by 1 base and J by 2 bases, with 7 bases between the two germline ends. CDR3 length: 14 amino acids. The CDR3 DNA sequence: TGTGCCAGCAGTTTATTGGGATACACAGATACGCAGTATTTT. Protein: CASSLLGYTDTQYF.

This clonotype was picked up many times. The rearrangement uses TRBV7-9 and TRBJ2-7; D is uncertain. With 1 base removed from V and 3 bases from J, the gap between germline ends came to 13 bases. Germline V gene lookup returns CDR1 SEHNR and CDR2 FQNEAQ (reference sequence). This CDR3 region has 15 residues. This CDR3 reads CASSLVLPGVYEQYF. CDR3 DNA: TGTGCCAGCAGCTTAGTACTCCCAGGAGTCTACGAGCAGTACTTC. The whole variable domain, filled in from reference TRBV7-9 and TRBJ2-7, reads DTGVSQNPRHKITKRGQNVTFRCDPISEHNRLYWYRQTLGQGPEFLTYFQNEAQLEKSRLLSDRFSAERPKGSFSTLEIQRTEQGDSAMYLCASSLVLPGVYEQYFGPGTRLTVT.

Regarding this clonotype: Given a much more abundant clone one base away, this may be a read error. This CDR3 reads CTSSLVPHSTSGQETQYF. The CDR3 DNA reads as TGTACCAGCAGCTTAGTGCCCCATAGTACTAGCGGCCAAGAGACCCAGTACTTC. This chain uses TRBV7-2 with TRBJ2-5; 8 nucleotides agree with TRBD2. Germline-derived CDR1 and CDR2 are SGHTA and FQGNSA. There are 18 residues in the CDR3. With V trimmed by 1 base and J by 1 base, 11 bases remained unmatched.